These T cell receptor beta chains were read from a single sample in a study of early T cells in non-severe SARS-CoV-2 infection. TCRdb processed the 5' RACE reads anew with MiXCR; each CDR3 protein has one entry. The sample records about 94,000 distinct CDR3 sequences, 13% being singletons. Sequencing used whole blood. These receptors originate from an adult who was a healthcare worker with PCR-confirmed SARS-CoV-2 infection or an uninfected control (not recorded which). Each CDR3 is given with its conserved first and last residue.

CDR3	V	J
CASSQALVFAFNEQFF	TRBV4-2	TRBJ2-1
CASSLAVGFRTGGYEQYF	TRBV7-2	TRBJ2-7
CASSLGWSDTQYF	TRBV7-2	TRBJ2-3
CASSEAFRGLPYF	TRBV6-1	TRBJ2-4
CASNTRGRGPGVVQFF	TRBV6-5	TRBJ2-1
CSARAGAVGDTQYF	TRBV20-1	TRBJ2-3
CASSADRGRNEQYF	TRBV18	TRBJ2-7
CASSLDLGGDTQYF	TRBV11-2	TRBJ2-3
CSGALVKVSSYEQYF	TRBV29-1	TRBJ2-7
CASSPGTSGAPGADTQYF	TRBV5-1	TRBJ2-3
CASRRTGGNLNTEAFF	TRBV6-2/TRBV6-3	TRBJ1-1
CASSPRAGGSYTF	TRBV3-1	TRBJ1-2
CSARDATGYNQPQHF	TRBV20-1	TRBJ1-5
CASSPRSTSTDTQYF	TRBV18	TRBJ2-3
CASSVRTGTSNQPQHF	TRBV28	TRBJ1-5
CASSKGHGRETQYF	TRBV9	TRBJ2-5
CASSLDRPLYNEQFF	TRBV28	TRBJ2-1
CAGLGGGYNEQFF	TRBV6-1	TRBJ2-1
CSARREAQYF	TRBV20-1	TRBJ2-5
CASSSTTSFYEQYF	TRBV11-2	TRBJ2-7
CASSLVSGLKGNQPQHF	TRBV7-2	TRBJ1-5
CASSFGGQLSQPQHF	TRBV7-8	TRBJ1-5
CSVEGGGQTQYF	TRBV29-1	TRBJ2-5
CASSQDRPSTDTQYF	TRBV12-3/TRBV12-4	TRBJ2-3
CSVERSSGKETQYF	TRBV29-1	TRBJ2-5
CSVDQAPLGYTF	TRBV29-1	TRBJ1-2
CASSQDLGGYRANYGYTF	TRBV4-2	TRBJ1-2
CATQGQYTGELFF	TRBV19	TRBJ2-2
CASSLTGTGSPLHF	TRBV7-3	TRBJ1-6
CASSLGTGTNSPLHF	TRBV7-2	TRBJ1-6
CSAEKRLQETQYF	TRBV20-1	TRBJ2-5
CASSSDSSGYQPQHF	TRBV6-6	TRBJ1-5
CASSLIAGGTYSTDTQYF	TRBV5-1	TRBJ2-3
CASSTGGSSGNTIYF	TRBV6-1	TRBJ1-3
CASSYQRTGGSSYNSPLHF	TRBV6-5	TRBJ1-6
CASSLAWRGNTEAFF	TRBV27	TRBJ1-1
CASSRRYNEQFF	TRBV23-1	TRBJ2-1
CASSYSSARGGSPLHF	TRBV6-5	TRBJ1-6
CASSDLDRPGTYEQYF	TRBV2	TRBJ2-7
CAISEMGRGTSYEQYF	TRBV10-3	TRBJ2-7
CASSLAQGLAGTYEQFF	TRBV7-6	TRBJ2-1
CASSFIRTAGETQYF	TRBV5-8	TRBJ2-5
CASSPATGGWDTDTQYF	TRBV9	TRBJ2-3